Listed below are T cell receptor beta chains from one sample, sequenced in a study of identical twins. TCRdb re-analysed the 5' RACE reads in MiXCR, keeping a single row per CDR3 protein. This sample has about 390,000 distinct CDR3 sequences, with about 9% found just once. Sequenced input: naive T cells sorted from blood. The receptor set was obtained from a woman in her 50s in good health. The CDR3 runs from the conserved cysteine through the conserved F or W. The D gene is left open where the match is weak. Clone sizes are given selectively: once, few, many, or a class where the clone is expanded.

CDR3 DNA: TGCGCCAGCAGCCAATTGAAGCGGGAAAGTCACACAGATACGCAGTATTTT; CDR3 protein: CASSQLKRESHTDTQYF; clone size: few; V gene: TRBV4-1; D gene: TRBD2; J gene: TRBJ2-3
CDR3 DNA: TGCAGTGCTATCAACTACAACAATGAGCAGTTCTTC; CDR3 protein: CSAINYNNEQFF; clone size: .; V gene: TRBV20-1; D gene: .; J gene: TRBJ2-1
CDR3 DNA: TGTGCCAGCAGCCCCCTCCCTGGGGAGTCTCCCTACAATGAGCAGTTCTTC; CDR3 protein: CASSPLPGESPYNEQFF; clone size: .; V gene: TRBV7-9; D gene: .; J gene: TRBJ2-1
CDR3 DNA: TGTGCCAGCAGCTTGTTAGCGGGAGGGAACACCGGGGAGCTGTTTTTT; CDR3 protein: CASSLLAGGNTGELFF; clone size: .; V gene: TRBV5-6; D gene: TRBD2; J gene: TRBJ2-2
CDR3 DNA: TGTGCCAGTAGTATAGTTAGCCCCCAGGCAGCTTTCTTT; CDR3 protein: CASSIVSPQAAFF; clone size: few; V gene: TRBV19; D gene: .; J gene: TRBJ1-1
CDR3 DNA: TGTGCCACCAGTGATGGGGTCCTAGCGGCTCCCCAAGAGACCCAGTACTTC; CDR3 protein: CATSDGVLAAPQETQYF; clone size: few; V gene: TRBV24-1; D gene: TRBD2; J gene: TRBJ2-5
CDR3 DNA: TGTGCCAGCAGCTTAGTTTCAACAGCCACCGTCTCGGAGCAGTACTTC; CDR3 protein: CASSLVSTATVSEQYF; clone size: .; V gene: TRBV7-2; D gene: .; J gene: TRBJ2-7
CDR3 DNA: TGTGCCAGCAGGCTAGGGGGGGCCCAAGAGACCCAGTACTTC; CDR3 protein: CASRLGGAQETQYF; clone size: many; V gene: TRBV12-3/TRBV12-4; D gene: .; J gene: TRBJ2-5
CDR3 DNA: TGTGCCAGCAGTTCCAGGGAATTGGGAGAGCAGTTCTTC; CDR3 protein: CASSSRELGEQFF; clone size: few; V gene: TRBV12-3/TRBV12-4; D gene: .; J gene: TRBJ2-1
CDR3 DNA: TGTGCCAGCAGCTTAGAGGGGGTCGGGGATACGCAGTATTTT; CDR3 protein: CASSLEGVGDTQYF; clone size: .; V gene: TRBV7-9; D gene: .; J gene: TRBJ2-3
CDR3 DNA: TGTGCCAGCACGCGGGAGGGAGATACGCAGTATTTT; CDR3 protein: CASTREGDTQYF; clone size: few; V gene: TRBV9; D gene: TRBD2; J gene: TRBJ2-3
CDR3 DNA: TGTGCCAGCAGCGGGGGCCCGGCGGGAGGGGTTTACGAGCAGTACTTC; CDR3 protein: CASSGGPAGGVYEQYF; clone size: few; V gene: TRBV9; D gene: TRBD2; J gene: TRBJ2-7
CDR3 DNA: TGTGCCACCAGCACCGACACCAGAACCTACGAGCAGTACTTC; CDR3 protein: CATSTDTRTYEQYF; clone size: once; V gene: TRBV15; D gene: .; J gene: TRBJ2-7
CDR3 DNA: TGTGCCGGGGACCTCCGGGACAGCATAGAGACCCAGTACTTC; CDR3 protein: CAGDLRDSIETQYF; clone size: few; V gene: TRBV6-4; D gene: TRBD1; J gene: TRBJ2-5
CDR3 DNA: TGTGCCAGCAGCCCTCGGGACCCCGAGGGGGAGACCCAGTACTTC; CDR3 protein: CASSPRDPEGETQYF; clone size: .; V gene: TRBV7-9; D gene: .; J gene: TRBJ2-5
CDR3 DNA: TGTGCCAGCAGCTTTACGTTGGATACAGGGTACTATGGCTACACCTTC; CDR3 protein: CASSFTLDTGYYGYTF; clone size: many; V gene: TRBV7-2; D gene: .; J gene: TRBJ1-2
CDR3 DNA: TGCAGTGCTAGAGATTTAACAAGGAACACTGAAGCTTTCTTT; CDR3 protein: CSARDLTRNTEAFF; clone size: .; V gene: TRBV20-1; D gene: .; J gene: TRBJ1-1
CDR3 DNA: TGTGCCAGCAGACCCGGGCCTCTAACGGGCGAGCAGTACTTC; CDR3 protein: CASRPGPLTGEQYF; clone size: few; V gene: TRBV12-3/TRBV12-4; D gene: .; J gene: TRBJ2-7
CDR3 DNA: TGTGCCAGCAGCTTAGTAGCGGGAGTAGAGACCCAGTACTTC; CDR3 protein: CASSLVAGVETQYF; clone size: .; V gene: TRBV11-2; D gene: TRBD2; J gene: TRBJ2-5
CDR3 DNA: TGCGCCAGCAGCTCCCACAGACTAGCGGGAGCGGCAGATACGCAGTATTTT; CDR3 protein: CASSSHRLAGAADTQYF; clone size: many; V gene: TRBV5-1; D gene: TRBD2; J gene: TRBJ2-3
CDR3 DNA: TGTGCCAGCAGTTTTCTACTAGCGGGAGTAAGGAATGAGCAGTTCTTC; CDR3 protein: CASSFLLAGVRNEQFF; clone size: many; V gene: TRBV27; D gene: TRBD2; J gene: TRBJ2-1
CDR3 DNA: TGTGCTATTGGGGAAGGGCGCACTGAAGCTTTCTTT; CDR3 protein: CAIGEGRTEAFF; clone size: few; V gene: TRBV15; D gene: .; J gene: TRBJ1-1
CDR3 DNA: TGCAGTGCTCGAACCGGGACAACCCGTGGAGAGACCCAGTACTTC; CDR3 protein: CSARTGTTRGETQYF; clone size: .; V gene: TRBV20-1; D gene: .; J gene: TRBJ2-5
CDR3 DNA: TGCAGCGTTGTGGGTCTACTAGCGGGAGCGGCTGAGCAGTTCTTC; CDR3 protein: CSVVGLLAGAAEQFF; clone size: few; V gene: TRBV29-1; D gene: TRBD2; J gene: TRBJ2-1
CDR3 DNA: TGCGCCAGCAGCCAAAGGGGAAACGAGCAGTACTTC; CDR3 protein: CASSQRGNEQYF; clone size: many; V gene: TRBV4-1; D gene: .; J gene: TRBJ2-7
CDR3 DNA: TGTGCCAGCAGCTTACGGGCAGATACGCAGTATTTT; CDR3 protein: CASSLRADTQYF; clone size: many; V gene: TRBV12-3/TRBV12-4; D gene: .; J gene: TRBJ2-3
CDR3 DNA: TGCGCCAGCAGCTGGGGACTAGCGGGAGGAAATCAAGAGACCCAGTACTTC; CDR3 protein: CASSWGLAGGNQETQYF; clone size: .; V gene: TRBV5-1; D gene: TRBD2; J gene: TRBJ2-5
CDR3 DNA: TGTGCCAGCTCACCACCTAGGACAGCCAAAAACATTCAGTACTTC; CDR3 protein: CASSPPRTAKNIQYF; clone size: .; V gene: TRBV18; D gene: .; J gene: TRBJ2-4
CDR3 DNA: TGCGCCAGCAGCTCGACTGGACTAGACCAAGAGACCCAGTACTTC; CDR3 protein: CASSSTGLDQETQYF; clone size: many; V gene: TRBV5-1; D gene: TRBD2; J gene: TRBJ2-5
CDR3 DNA: TGTGCCAGCGCCGGGGGCGCGAACACCGGGGAGCTGTTTTTT; CDR3 protein: CASAGGANTGELFF; clone size: .; V gene: TRBV6-5; D gene: .; J gene: TRBJ2-2
CDR3 DNA: TGTGCCACCGGTTCGGGACAGGTCAACGAGCAGTACTTC; CDR3 protein: CATGSGQVNEQYF; clone size: .; V gene: TRBV24-1; D gene: TRBD1; J gene: TRBJ2-7
CDR3 DNA: TGTGCCACCAGTGGTGGGGGACAGGACATCCAAGAGACCCAGTACTTC; CDR3 protein: CATSGGGQDIQETQYF; clone size: .; V gene: TRBV24-1; D gene: TRBD1; J gene: TRBJ2-5
CDR3 DNA: TGTGCCAGCAGCTTAAAGAAGGGACTAGCTCCACCGGCGGGTGAGCAGTTCTTC; CDR3 protein: CASSLKKGLAPPAGEQFF; clone size: few; V gene: TRBV13; D gene: TRBD2; J gene: TRBJ2-1
CDR3 DNA: TGCAGCGTTGTCGGGGCCGGTCTATCCTACGAGCAGTACTTC; CDR3 protein: CSVVGAGLSYEQYF; clone size: many; V gene: TRBV29-1; D gene: .; J gene: TRBJ2-7
CDR3 DNA: TGTGCCAGCGGGACTAGCGGGAGGGACAGGCAGTTCTTC; CDR3 protein: CASGTSGRDRQFF; clone size: .; V gene: TRBV12-3/TRBV12-4; D gene: TRBD2; J gene: TRBJ2-1
CDR3 DNA: TGCAGTGCGAAGCCTCTTCCCGGGACCAAACCTTACAATGAGCAGTTCTTC; CDR3 protein: CSAKPLPGTKPYNEQFF; clone size: .; V gene: TRBV20-1; D gene: .; J gene: TRBJ2-1
CDR3 DNA: TGTGCCAGCTCACCTCTAGAGGCAGATACGCAGTATTTT; CDR3 protein: CASSPLEADTQYF; clone size: few; V gene: TRBV18; D gene: .; J gene: TRBJ2-3
CDR3 DNA: TGTGCCAGCAGCTATGCACTTCAATATGCGACAGATACGCAGTATTTT; CDR3 protein: CASSYALQYATDTQYF; clone size: few; V gene: TRBV6-2/TRBV6-3; D gene: .; J gene: TRBJ2-3
CDR3 DNA: TGTGCCAGCAGTTACGGCGGTTCATACAATGAGCAGTTCTTC; CDR3 protein: CASSYGGSYNEQFF; clone size: many; V gene: TRBV27; D gene: .; J gene: TRBJ2-1
CDR3 DNA: TGTGCCAGCAGTTCACAGGGGCGGCCCCAGCATTTT; CDR3 protein: CASSSQGRPQHF; clone size: .; V gene: TRBV27; D gene: TRBD1; J gene: TRBJ1-5
CDR3 DNA: TGTGCCAGCAGCAAAGCCCGGGACCGGAGGACCAATGAGCAGTTCTTC; CDR3 protein: CASSKARDRRTNEQFF; clone size: few; V gene: TRBV21-1; D gene: .; J gene: TRBJ2-1
CDR3 DNA: TGTGCCTGGAGTCAAGCTAAGGGGGCAAACACTGAAGCTTTCTTT; CDR3 protein: CAWSQAKGANTEAFF; clone size: .; V gene: TRBV30; D gene: TRBD1; J gene: TRBJ1-1
CDR3 DNA: TGCAGTGCTAGGGGTCGAGCGGGAGGCGGTGAGCAGTTCTTC; CDR3 protein: CSARGRAGGGEQFF; clone size: .; V gene: TRBV20-1; D gene: TRBD2; J gene: TRBJ2-1
CDR3 DNA: TGTGCCAGCACCGGAACAGGGACCCAAGGGACCGGGGAGCTGTTTTTT; CDR3 protein: CASTGTGTQGTGELFF; clone size: .; V gene: TRBV12-3/TRBV12-4; D gene: .; J gene: TRBJ2-2
CDR3 DNA: TGTGCCAGCAGCTTAGATATTGGGGAGCAGTACTTC; CDR3 protein: CASSLDIGEQYF; clone size: few; V gene: TRBV7-9; D gene: .; J gene: TRBJ2-7
CDR3 DNA: TGCAGCGTACGGGACAGACTCTCTGGGGCCAACGTCCTGACTTTC; CDR3 protein: CSVRDRLSGANVLTF; clone size: few; V gene: TRBV29-1; D gene: TRBD1; J gene: TRBJ2-6
CDR3 DNA: TGTGCCAGCAGGCGACTAGCGGGAGGGTCCGGGGAGCTGTTTTTT; CDR3 protein: CASRRLAGGSGELFF; clone size: many; V gene: TRBV3-1; D gene: TRBD2; J gene: TRBJ2-2
CDR3 DNA: TGTGCCAGCAGCGTAGGTACGGATACCTACGAGCAGTACTTC; CDR3 protein: CASSVGTDTYEQYF; clone size: many; V gene: TRBV9; D gene: .; J gene: TRBJ2-7
CDR3 DNA: TGTGCCACCAGCAGAGATATCGGGCTCCAAGAGACCCAGTACTTC; CDR3 protein: CATSRDIGLQETQYF; clone size: many; V gene: TRBV15; D gene: .; J gene: TRBJ2-5
CDR3 DNA: TGTGCCAGCCGAAAGGGCTTTACGCAGTATTTT; CDR3 protein: CASRKGFTQYF; clone size: .; V gene: TRBV6-5; D gene: .; J gene: TRBJ2-3
CDR3 DNA: TGTGCCACCAGTGAAGAGAATTTTTTCGGGCAGTACTTC; CDR3 protein: CATSEENFFGQYF; clone size: few; V gene: TRBV24-1; D gene: .; J gene: TRBJ2-7
CDR3 DNA: TGCGCCAGCAGGCAGAGCGGGAGCGTTGGGACCGGGGAGCTGTTTTTT; CDR3 protein: CASRQSGSVGTGELFF; clone size: many; V gene: TRBV5-1; D gene: TRBD2; J gene: TRBJ2-2
CDR3 DNA: TGTGCCAGCAGTTCCCCGATCCTACCCTCCTACGAGCAGTACTTC; CDR3 protein: CASSSPILPSYEQYF; clone size: few; V gene: TRBV12-3/TRBV12-4; D gene: .; J gene: TRBJ2-7
CDR3 DNA: TGTGCCAGCAGTCGGGTCAGCCCCTCCCTTACAGATACGCAGTATTTT; CDR3 protein: CASSRVSPSLTDTQYF; clone size: few; V gene: TRBV12-3/TRBV12-4; D gene: .; J gene: TRBJ2-3